Sequencing of this TCR beta chain was carried out in a study of cytomegalovirus exposure and HLA in healthy donors. In the study overall: The approximately 120 validation repertoires were produced on the same platform as the 670 or so repertoires of the first cohort. This was reported in a later analysis.

Of note for this clone: Its antigen remains unidentified.

Measured with immunoSEQ multiplex PCR; TCRdb has only the in-frame clones, and not every one. The repertoire includes fewer than 250,000 clones, 70% to 90% of them detected once, and about 6% sits in the top ten. Regarding the study as a whole: The study labeled fewer than 200 TCR beta chains cytomegalovirus-associated. It was reportedly the case that the classifier diagnosed cytomegalovirus status with high specificity and sensitivity. Generally TCR sequences proved uncommon, though certain public TCRs appeared in numerous donors.

Germline-derived CDR1 and CDR2 are SEHNR and FQNEAQ (reference sequence). The ends lost 3 bases at V and 0 bases at J; junction bases unmatched: 10. The CDR3 sequence is 19 residues long. The chain carries TRBV7-9 and TRBJ2-3; 12 nucleotides match TRBD2. Material for sequencing was PBMCs. The sequence was collected from a woman aged 18-29 years in good health and CMV-seronegative. CDR3 sequence reads: CASSLDLAGGYASTDTQYF. For the CDR3, the DNA is TGTGCCAGCAGCTTGGATCTAGCGGGGGGGTATGCTAGCACAGATACGCAGTATTTT.